Listed below are T cell receptor beta chains from one sample, sequenced in a study of T cell responses to AZD1222 COVID-19 vaccine. Produced via immunoSEQ multiplex PCR; TCRdb's table is partial and in-frame only. The specimen's table records about 140,000 clones. The sequenced material came from peripheral blood. The receptors were sampled from an adult in good health. CDR3s include the opening cysteine and the closing phenylalanine or tryptophan. The D gene is left open where the match is weak.

>TRBV10-3|TRBJ1-5|.
TGTGCCATCAGTGAGTCCTCGACAGTTAGCAATCAGCCCCAGCATTTT
CAISESSTVSNQPQHF
>TRBV28|TRBJ2-5|.
TGTGCCAGCAGTGTAGGGGGGATCCAAGAGACCCAGTACTTC
CASSVGGIQETQYF
>TRBV19|TRBJ1-2|.
TGTGCCAGTAGTATAGTAGGGTTTGAGAGCTACACCTTC
CASSIVGFESYTF
>TRBV7-9|TRBJ1-1|.
TGTGCCAGCAGCTTAGGATCAGCGAACACTGAAGCTTTCTTT
CASSLGSANTEAFF
>TRBV28|TRBJ1-3|TRBD1
TGTGCCAGCAGGCACCGGGACAGTGTATATTTT
CASRHRDSVYF
>TRBV6-5|TRBJ1-2|.
TGTGCCAGCAGTTTAGGCAGGGCAGGCTATGGCTACACCTTC
CASSLGRAGYGYTF
>TRBV12-5|TRBJ2-2|TRBD2
TGTGCTAGTAGGCGGGGGGCCGGGGACGGGGAGCTGTTTTTT
CASRRGAGDGELFF
>TRBV10-3|TRBJ1-1|.
TGTGCCATCAGTGAGTCGAGGGAAGAGAACACTGAAGCTTTCTTT
CAISESREENTEAFF
>TRBV3-1/TRBV3-2|TRBJ1-5|.
TGTGCCAGCAGCCAGGGGCCCAATCAGCCCCAGCATTTT
CASSQGPNQPQHF
>TRBV25-1|TRBJ2-2|.
TGTGCCAGCACAAGGACGGCGAACACCGGGGAGCTGTTTTTT
CASTRTANTGELFF
>TRBV6-5|TRBJ2-7|.
TGTGCCAGCAGTTACGAGGTATCCTACGAGCAGTACTTC
CASSYEVSYEQYF
>TRBV20-1|TRBJ2-3|.
TGCAGTGCTAGTGAGGGACCAGCTACGCAGTATTTT
CSASEGPATQYF
>TRBV5-1|TRBJ1-1|TRBD1
TGCGCCAGCAGCCTGACAGGGATGAACACTGAAGCTTTCTTT
CASSLTGMNTEAFF
>TRBV6-1|TRBJ1-1|.
TGTGCCAGCAGTGAAGCCTTCTTAGGGACTGAAGCTTTCTTT
CASSEAFLGTEAFF
>TRBV10-1|TRBJ1-3|.
TGCGCCAGCAGCGCCAAGGACGTCTCTGGAAACACCATATATTTT
CASSAKDVSGNTIYF
>TRBV7-3|TRBJ2-7|.
TGTGCCAGCAGTCTAGGGGCGGGTTACGAGCAGTACTTC
CASSLGAGYEQYF
>TRBV18|TRBJ1-1|.
TGTGCCAGCTCACCACCGACGGGGGGTTCGCCTGAAGCTTTCTTT
CASSPPTGGSPEAFF
>TRBV28|TRBJ1-3|.
TGTGCCAGCAGTTTGCCGACATCTGGAAACACCATATATTTT
CASSLPTSGNTIYF
>TRBV6-5|TRBJ1-2|TRBD1
TGTGCCAGCAGTTACGAGGGCGGGACAGGGTATCACGGCTACACCTTC
CASSYEGGTGYHGYTF
>TRBV7-9|TRBJ2-7|TRBD1
TGTGCCAGCAGCCCAGGGACAGGGGCCGCCTACGAGCAGTACTTC
CASSPGTGAAYEQYF
>TRBV30|TRBJ2-5|TRBD2
TGTGCCTGGAGTCGTGGGACTAGCGAAGAGACCCAGTACTTC
CAWSRGTSEETQYF
>TRBV5-1|TRBJ1-4|.
TGCGCCAGCAGCCCCACAGGGTCAACTAATGAAAAACTGTTTTTT
CASSPTGSTNEKLFF
>TRBV18|TRBJ1-4|.
TGTGCCAGCTCACCACTCGGGGGCGATGAAAAACTGTTTTTT
CASSPLGGDEKLFF
>TRBV5-4|TRBJ2-2|TRBD1
TGTGCCAGCAGCCTCAGACAGGGGAGGAATCCCGGGGAGCTGTTTTTT
CASSLRQGRNPGELFF
>TRBV18|TRBJ2-3|.
TGTGCCAGCTCACCGCGAGCCAGCACAGATACGCAGTATTTT
CASSPRASTDTQYF
>TRBV30|TRBJ1-6|.
TGTGCCTGGACCCCGGGACTGGATAATTCACCCCTCCACTTT
CAWTPGLDNSPLHF
>TRBV15|TRBJ2-7|.
TGTGCCACCAGCAGAGACGACCGACCCTCCTACGAGCAGTACTTC
CATSRDDRPSYEQYF
>TRBV6-2/TRBV6-3|TRBJ2-3|TRBD2
TGTGCCAGCAGTTACGTAGCGGGGGGACCGAGGAGCACAGATACGCAGTATTTT
CASSYVAGGPRSTDTQYF
>TRBV11-3|TRBJ2-3|TRBD2
TGTGCCAGCAGCTTAACTGGACTAGCGGGCCTCACAGATACGCAGTATTTT
CASSLTGLAGLTDTQYF
>TRBV6-5|TRBJ2-1|.
TGTGCCAGCAGTTATCAACAGTATTATAATGAGCAGTTCTTC
CASSYQQYYNEQFF
>TRBV6-6|TRBJ2-5|.
TGTGCCAGCAGCCCCTCGGGCGGTGGGGCCCAGTACTTC
CASSPSGGGAQYF
>TRBV3-1/TRBV3-2|TRBJ2-5|.
TGTGCCAGCAGCCAAGACCTAGGTGAAAGTCCGGAGACCCAGTACTTC
CASSQDLGESPETQYF
>TRBV11-3|TRBJ2-5|.
TGTGCCAGCGGCCTTCGCGGGACCCCGGATTATCAAGAGACCCAGTACTTC
CASGLRGTPDYQETQYF
>TRBV2|TRBJ1-1|.
TGTGCCAGCAGTGAAATTGGGGGCCGGGGGACTGAAGCTTTCTTT
CASSEIGGRGTEAFF
>TRBV28|TRBJ2-3|TRBD1
TGTGCCAGCATCCTCCGGGACAGGGGTACAGATACGCAGTATTTT
CASILRDRGTDTQYF
>TRBV7-2|TRBJ2-5|.
TGTGCCAGCAGCTTCTCACCGACCAGGGGTTGGCAAGAGACCCAGTACTTC
CASSFSPTRGWQETQYF
>TRBV10-3|TRBJ2-7|TRBD1
TGTGCCGCCGGGCCTCGACAGGGTGGCTACGAGCAGTACTTC
CAAGPRQGGYEQYF
>TRBV5-6|TRBJ1-4|.
TGTGCCAGCAGCTTATTTACAGCTGCAACTAATGAAAAACTGTTTTTT
CASSLFTAATNEKLFF
>TRBV9|TRBJ2-3|.
TGTGCCAGCAGCGCCGGGGGGCCCAGCACAGATACGCAGTATTTT
CASSAGGPSTDTQYF
>TRBV5-6|TRBJ1-6|.
TGTGCCAGCAGCTCCCCGGGACAAGATTCACCCCTCCACTTT
CASSSPGQDSPLHF
>TRBV2|TRBJ2-6|.
TGTGCCAGCAGTGAACCTTGGAAATCTGGGGCCAACGTCCTGACTTTC
CASSEPWKSGANVLTF
>TRBV24-1|TRBJ1-2|.
TGTGCCACCAGTGATCCCTACTATGGCTACACCTTC
CATSDPYYGYTF
>TRBV4-1|TRBJ1-4|.
TGCGCCAGCAGCCTCGGAATTAATGAAAAACTGTTTTTT
CASSLGINEKLFF
>TRBV7-9|TRBJ1-1|.
TGTGCCAGCAGCTTGACATCGGGCCCTGAAGCTTTCTTT
CASSLTSGPEAFF
>TRBV19|TRBJ1-2|TRBD1
TGTGCCAGTAGTATCCCCCGACAGGGGAACTATGGCTACACCTTC
CASSIPRQGNYGYTF
>TRBV30|TRBJ2-7|TRBD1
TGTGCCTGGAGAACAGGGGGGCACTCCTACGAGCAGTACTTC
CAWRTGGHSYEQYF
>TRBV4-3|TRBJ2-3|TRBD2
TGCGCCAGCAGCCAAACTACTAGCGGGGGGGCTGATACGCAGTATTTT
CASSQTTSGGADTQYF
>TRBV28|TRBJ1-5|.
TGTGCCAGCTACCAGGGAGGAGGTAGCAATCAGCCCCAGCATTTT
CASYQGGGSNQPQHF
>TRBV5-5|TRBJ1-6|.
TGTGCCAGCAGCACAGACAGCATACTTAATTCACCCCTCCACTTT
CASSTDSILNSPLHF
>TRBV14|TRBJ1-1|.
TGTGCCAGCAGCCAGTTTCCGGGGCCGAACACTGAAGCTTTCTTT
CASSQFPGPNTEAFF